Shown below are 19 T cell receptor beta chains from a single sample sequenced in a study of blood T cells in healthy people across ages (dated by TCRdb to about 2015). Receptors were amplified or captured by 5' RACE. For sequencing, an Illumina HiSeq 2500 was employed. A second PCR of about 6 to 12 cycles was performed with a sample-barcoded 5' primer and a J-beta primer mix. Clones were called with MiXCR by TCRdb after fastp trimmed the public reads at Q25, and only in-frame beta chains were retained. Identical CDR3 proteins give one entry, which carries the most common genes and DNA. A total of 600,000 to 800,000 distinct CDR3 sequences appear in this sample, under 25% of them only once. Of the sample, more than 3% falls within the top ten clones. Input material: blood. These receptors were taken from a man between 65 and 79 years old in good health.

The J gene is TRBJ2-3, the V gene TRBV24-1; the match to TRBD2 covers 11 bases. CDR1 is KGHDR, CDR2 SFDVKD, per germline. Trimming removed 3 bases from V and 0 bases from J; junction bases left unmatched: 13. There are 20 residues in the CDR3. The CDR3: CATSDPEPTGTSGSTDTQYF. CDR3 coding DNA: TGTGCCACCAGTGATCCCGAACCGACCGGGACTAGCGGAAGCACAGATACGCAGTATTTT.

V is TRBV5-1 and J is TRBJ2-5, with 9 positions matching TRBD2. The last part of the DNA fits TRBJ2-7 better; the J call may be wrong. Germline V gives CDR1 SGHRS, CDR2 YFSETQ. CDR3 length: 13 amino acids. The CDR3 DNA is TGCGCCAGCAGCGTGGGACTAGCCAGCGAGCAGTACTTC. Encoded protein: CASSVGLASEQYF.

V and J are TRBV3-1 and TRBJ2-3; D ambiguous. With 5 bases removed from V and 7 bases from J, the gap between germline ends came to 13 bases. The CDR3 contains 13 residues. Germline V gives CDR1 LGHDT, CDR2 YNNKEL (reference sequence). CDR3 coding DNA: TGTGCCAGCAGCGACCAATCTGTTAATACGCAGTATTTT. It yields the protein CASSDQSVNTQYF.

This chain links TRBV15 with TRBJ2-5; 7 nucleotides agree with TRBD2. CDR1 and CDR2 (germline): LNHNV, YYDKDF (reference sequence). The length of the CDR3 is 15 residues. Trimming took 0 bases from V and 3 from J; bases not matched to a gene: 4. This CDR3 is CATSRDWGREETQYF. The CDR3 region has the DNA TGTGCCACCAGCAGAGATTGGGGGAGGGAAGAGACCCAGTACTTC.

V gene TRBV10-3 combines with J gene TRBJ1-2; D gene ambiguous. This CDR3 spans 14 amino acids. CDR1 is ENHRY and CDR2 is SYGVKD in the germline V gene. Trimming pared 0 bases from V and 8 bases from J, leaving 13 bases between. The CDR3 sequence: CAISESTSEGGYTF. The CDR3 DNA reads TGTGCCATCAGTGAGTCTACATCCGAAGGAGGCTACACCTTC.

This clonotype has only a few counts. CDR3 in amino acids: CASSFGAGYTF. DNA for the CDR3: TGTGCCAGCAGCTTCGGTGCCGGCTACACCTTC. This chain uses TRBV7-9 with TRBJ1-2; D is uncertain. Germline V gives CDR1 SEHNR, CDR2 FQNEAQ (reference sequence). V was pared by 3 bases and J by 8 bases, with 7 bases between. The CDR3 consists of 11 residues.

The rearrangement joins TRBV14 to TRBJ2-1, with no clear D. Germline V gene sequence: CDR1 SGHDN, CDR2 FVKESK. Deletions cut 0 bases from V and 2 bases from J, with 17 bases between. The CDR3 is made up of 18 amino acids. CDR3 DNA sequence: TGTGCCAGCAGCCAAGAGGAAAGTTCTGAAGGTCCCTACAATGAGCAGTTCTTC. It codes for CASSQEESSEGPYNEQFF. Full variable domain (rest looked up from reference TRBV14 and TRBJ2-1): EAGVTQFPSHSVIEKGQTVTLRCDPISGHDNLYWYRRVMGKEIKFLLHFVKESKQDESGMPNNRFLAERTGGTYSTLKVQPAELEDSGVYFCASSQEESSEGPYNEQFFGPGTRLTVL.

J is TRBJ2-5 and V is TRBV6-6; D is ambiguous. This CDR3 contains 16 residues. CDR1 is MNHNY, CDR2 SVGAGI, per germline (reference sequence). Trimming shortened V by 5 bases and J by 3 bases, and 19 bases separated the two germline ends. In DNA form, the CDR3 reads TGTGCCAGCAGTCTCCGATCTGTCAGGACCGAAGAGACCCAGTACTTC. Translated: CASSLRSVRTEETQYF.

This clonotype was counted only a few times. The CDR3 spells CASRYRGAREGDNEQFF. The DNA of the CDR3 is TGTGCAAGTCGTTACCGAGGGGCTAGAGAGGGGGACAATGAGCAGTTCTTC. The chain links TRBV12-2 to TRBJ2-1; the table calls TRBD1, which could not be checked here. TRBV12-2 is designated a pseudogene. The CDR3 totals 17 residues.

In this sample, this clonotype turned up a few times. The V and J genes are TRBV28 and TRBJ1-1, with D hard to call. The germline V gene encodes CDR1 MDHEN and CDR2 SYDVKM. This CDR3 comprises 11 residues. Trimming took 5 bases from V and 8 from J, leaving 9 bases between them. The CDR3 protein is CASSLYKEAFF. The DNA for the CDR3 is TGTGCCAGCAGTCTTTATAAAGAAGCTTTCTTT.

This clonotype was seen more than once but under ten times. The rearrangement uses TRBV5-1 and TRBJ2-6; D might be TRBD1 or TRBD2, each matching 5 bases. The CDR3 consists of 16 residues. V was cut by 0 bases and J by 0 bases, with 7 bases left in between. Germline assignment: CDR1 SGHRS and CDR2 YFSETQ. CDR3 bases: TGCGCCAGCAGCTTGGCGGGACCCTCTGGGGCCAACGTCCTGACTTTC. Protein product: CASSLAGPSGANVLTF. The variable domain in full, completed from reference TRBV5-1 and TRBJ2-6, reads KAGVTQTPRYLIKTRGQQVTLSCSPISGHRSVSWYQQTPGQGLQFLFEYFSETQRNKGNFPGRFSGRQFSNSRSEMNVSTLELGDSALYLCASSLAGPSGANVLTFGAGSRLTVL.

This clonotype is a singleton in its sample. J is TRBJ2-7 and V is TRBV5-1, with 7 positions matching TRBD1. J was trimmed by 4 bases and V by 2 bases; bases with no gene match: 6. Per the germline V gene, CDR1 is SGHRS and CDR2 is YFSETQ. The CDR3 consists of 14 residues. This chain's CDR3 is CASSLSHRGYEQYF. The CDR3 nucleotides are TGCGCCAGCAGCTTAAGTCACAGGGGTTACGAGCAGTACTTC.

Comment on this clonotype: A clone one base away is much larger, so this may be a read error. No conserved phenylalanine or tryptophan ends this CDR3, so it is likely a read error. This chain links TRBV20-1 with TRBJ2-5, with D maybe TRBD1 (6 bases). The last part of the DNA fits TRBJ2-7 better; the J call may be wrong. From germline, CDR1 is DFQATT and CDR2 SNEGSKA (reference sequence). This CDR3 region has 11 residues. This CDR3 reads CSANREYEQYS. The CDR3, as DNA: TGCAGTGCTAACAGGGAGTACGAGCAGTACTCC.

This clonotype was found many times. The genes are TRBV6-6 and TRBJ2-1; 13 bases line up with TRBD2. In germline, CDR1 is MNHNY, CDR2 SVGAGI (reference sequence). V dropped 5 bases and J dropped 7; count of bases not matched to a gene: 8. The length of the CDR3 is 16 residues. The CDR3 nucleotides read TGTGCCAGCAGTATACTAGCGGGAGGGCCTAGGAATGAGCAGTTCTTC. As protein: CASSILAGGPRNEQFF.

This clonotype was observed a handful of times. The chain joins TRBV20-1 to TRBJ2-5, with a possible D match to TRBD2 (6 bases). The CDR3 consists of 15 residues. Germline assignment: CDR1 DFQATT and CDR2 SNEGSKA (reference sequence). Trimming removed 0 bases from V and 4 bases from J, with 15 bases in between. The CDR3 spells CSARETRDLLETQYF. The CDR3 nucleotides are TGCAGTGCTAGAGAGACTAGGGACCTGCTAGAGACCCAGTACTTC.

The table lists this clonotype with a few counts. V and J are TRBV7-2 and TRBJ2-5; 9 bases are shared with TRBD1. The J call could be wrong; TRBJ2-7 is a better fit for the DNA end. This CDR3 contains 16 residues. Germline V gene data show CDR1 as SGHTA and CDR2 as FQGNSA. As DNA, the CDR3 is TGTGCCAGCAGCAACGGACAGGGGCTTTCCTCCTACGAGCAGTACTTC. This sequence encodes CASSNGQGLSSYEQYF.

With respect to this clonotype: At one boundary the junction diverges from the germline segment, which might be a read error. The chain uses TRBV5-5 and TRBJ2-5; D assignment may be TRBD1 or TRBD2 (5 bases each). In germline, CDR1 is SGHKS, CDR2 YYEKEE (reference sequence). The CDR3 extends over 15 amino acids. CDR3 protein: CASSRGGGSQGTQYF. CDR3 nucleotides: TGTGCCAGCAGCAGGGGTGGCGGGTCCCAAGGGACCCAGTACTTC.

This clonotype was seen a handful of times. The gene calls are TRBV6-1 and TRBJ1-5; 7 bases fit TRBD1. Germline lookup yields CDR1 MNHNS and CDR2 SASEGT. V lost 7 bases, J lost 0 bases, and 12 bases stayed unmatched. The CDR3 consists of 17 residues. In DNA form, the CDR3 reads TGTGCCAGCACTGTCGGGACAGTTTCTTATAGCAATCAGCCCCAGCATTTT. Its translation is CASTVGTVSYSNQPQHF.

In this sample, this clonotype turned up a few times. The chain links TRBV20-1 to TRBJ1-2; D is possibly TRBD1 (5 bases). CDR3 size: 13 residues. Germline V gene sequence: CDR1 DFQATT, CDR2 SNEGSKA (reference sequence). Trimming removed 0 bases from V and 5 bases from J, with 10 bases in between. Here the CDR3 DNA reads TGCAGTGCTAGAGACAGGGCGGGGTATGGCTACACCTTC. Its translation is CSARDRAGYGYTF.